The rows below give T cell receptor beta chains drawn from one sample of a study of spatial heterogeneity in lung cancer. Using its own MiXCR run on the 5' RACE reads, TCRdb lists one record per CDR3 protein. The sample shows under 15,000 distinct CDR3 sequences, approximately 3.5% of them seen only once. Sequenced material: PBMCs, taken at surgery. These receptors originate from a male donor with early-stage non-small cell lung cancer. Each CDR3 is given with its conserved first and last residue. A D gene is named only where the DNA matches it firmly. Not all rows give a size; the values are once, few, many and, for expanded clones, a class.

D gene: NA
V gene: TRBV7-3
clone size: many
J gene: TRBJ2-5
CDR3 DNA: TGTGCCAGCAGCTCCGGGCCCCCTAAGATGGGTGAGACCCAGTACTTC
CDR3 protein: CASSSGPPKMGETQYF

D gene: TRBD1
V gene: TRBV7-2
clone size: many
J gene: TRBJ2-2
CDR3 DNA: TGTGCCAGCAGGCGACAGGGAACCGGGGAGCTGTTTTTT
CDR3 protein: CASRRQGTGELFF

D gene: NA
V gene: TRBV12-3/TRBV12-4
clone size: many
J gene: TRBJ2-1
CDR3 DNA: TGTGCCAGCAGTTTGAGGTTAATGTGGGAGCAGTTCTTC
CDR3 protein: CASSLRLMWEQFF

D gene: NA
V gene: TRBV27
clone size: few
J gene: TRBJ1-1
CDR3 DNA: TGTGCCAGCAGTTTGGGGGGATTGGGTGAAGCTTTCTTT
CDR3 protein: CASSLGGLGEAFF

D gene: TRBD1
V gene: TRBV6-1
clone size: many
J gene: TRBJ2-7
CDR3 DNA: TGTGCCAGCAGTGCACCGGGACAGGGGTCCTACGAGCAGTACTTC
CDR3 protein: CASSAPGQGSYEQYF

D gene: TRBD1
V gene: TRBV12-3/TRBV12-4
clone size: NA
J gene: TRBJ2-5
CDR3 DNA: TGTGCCAGCAGTTCGGGGACAGGGGGCGAGACCCAGTACTTC
CDR3 protein: CASSSGTGGETQYF

D gene: NA
V gene: TRBV4-1
clone size: many
J gene: TRBJ2-1
CDR3 DNA: TGCGCCAGCAGCCAAATCGCGGGAAGAGAGGTCAATGAGCAGTTCTTC
CDR3 protein: CASSQIAGREVNEQFF

D gene: TRBD2
V gene: TRBV12-3/TRBV12-4
clone size: many
J gene: TRBJ2-3
CDR3 DNA: TGTGCCAGCAGACGAGCGGGAGGGGAGACAGATACGCAGTATTTT
CDR3 protein: CASRRAGGETDTQYF

D gene: NA
V gene: TRBV7-2
clone size: NA
J gene: TRBJ2-1
CDR3 DNA: TGTGCCAGCAGCTTCCAGGCCAGTCGGGAGTACAATGAGCAGTTCTTC
CDR3 protein: CASSFQASREYNEQFF

D gene: NA
V gene: TRBV11-2
clone size: many
J gene: TRBJ2-1
CDR3 DNA: TGTGCCAGCAGCCGGGGTAGCGTGAGCTCCTACAATGAGCAGTTCTTC
CDR3 protein: CASSRGSVSSYNEQFF

D gene: NA
V gene: TRBV6-1
clone size: many
J gene: TRBJ2-7
CDR3 DNA: TGTGCCACCGGGGCAGGGGGGAGATACGAGCAGTACTTC
CDR3 protein: CATGAGGRYEQYF

D gene: NA
V gene: TRBV20-1
clone size: NA
J gene: TRBJ1-1
CDR3 DNA: TGCAGTGCTAGAGATCCGGGGACCAACACTGAAGCTTTCTTT
CDR3 protein: CSARDPGTNTEAFF

D gene: TRBD2
V gene: TRBV7-8
clone size: many
J gene: TRBJ2-5
CDR3 DNA: TGTGCCAGCACCTTAGGGACTAGCGGGGTAGAGACCCAGTACTTC
CDR3 protein: CASTLGTSGVETQYF

D gene: TRBD1
V gene: TRBV7-9
clone size: many
J gene: TRBJ1-1
CDR3 DNA: TGTGCCAGCAGCTCCTCGTGGACAGGGGAATTTCGGAACACTGAAGCTTTCTTT
CDR3 protein: CASSSSWTGEFRNTEAFF

D gene: NA
V gene: TRBV20-1
clone size: many
J gene: TRBJ1-5
CDR3 DNA: TGCAGTGCTAGAGCGCAGTGGGGTCAGCCCCAGCATTTT
CDR3 protein: CSARAQWGQPQHF

D gene: NA
V gene: TRBV13
clone size: NA
J gene: TRBJ1-2
CDR3 DNA: TGTGCCAGCAGCCCCCCTGAGAACTATGGCTACACCTTC
CDR3 protein: CASSPPENYGYTF

D gene: NA
V gene: TRBV7-9
clone size: many
J gene: TRBJ2-7
CDR3 DNA: TGTGCCAGCAGCTTAGAGGGGGGTCGCGAGCAGTACTTC
CDR3 protein: CASSLEGGREQYF

D gene: NA
V gene: TRBV28
clone size: many
J gene: TRBJ2-4
CDR3 DNA: TGTGCCAGCATGGATTTAGCCAAAAACATTCAGTACTTC
CDR3 protein: CASMDLAKNIQYF

D gene: NA
V gene: TRBV7-9
clone size: many
J gene: TRBJ2-3
CDR3 DNA: TGTGCCAGCAGCTCTCCCGGACGGGATAGCACAGATACGCAGTATTTT
CDR3 protein: CASSSPGRDSTDTQYF

D gene: NA
V gene: TRBV7-9
clone size: many
J gene: TRBJ2-5
CDR3 DNA: TGTGCCAGCAGCCCCCCCGCGCGGGAGACCCAGTACTTC
CDR3 protein: CASSPPARETQYF

D gene: NA
V gene: TRBV29-1
clone size: medium-sized
J gene: TRBJ2-3
CDR3 DNA: TGCAGCGTTACACAGGTCAGCACAGATACGCAGTATTTT
CDR3 protein: CSVTQVSTDTQYF

D gene: TRBD2
V gene: TRBV14
clone size: many
J gene: TRBJ2-1
CDR3 DNA: TGTGCCAGCAGCCAATTTTTGTCTAGCGGGAGCGTCGGTGAGCAGTTCTTC
CDR3 protein: CASSQFLSSGSVGEQFF

D gene: TRBD1
V gene: TRBV24-1
clone size: many
J gene: TRBJ2-1
CDR3 DNA: TGTGCCACCAGTCTCCCAGGGGGCAATGAGCAGTTCTTC
CDR3 protein: CATSLPGGNEQFF

D gene: NA
V gene: TRBV20-1
clone size: few
J gene: TRBJ2-3
CDR3 DNA: TGCAGTGCTAGAGATCCCGTCCGGGAGCGGGGCACAGATACGCAGTATTTT
CDR3 protein: CSARDPVRERGTDTQYF

D gene: NA
V gene: TRBV5-6
clone size: NA
J gene: TRBJ1-3
CDR3 DNA: TGTGCCAGCAGCTTGTTCATTGCGCAGGGAAATAATGGAAACACCATATATTTT
CDR3 protein: CASSLFIAQGNNGNTIYF

D gene: NA
V gene: TRBV18
clone size: many
J gene: TRBJ1-5
CDR3 DNA: TGTGCCAGCTCACCAGGGGTCAATCAGCCCCAGCATTTT
CDR3 protein: CASSPGVNQPQHF

D gene: NA
V gene: TRBV7-9
clone size: NA
J gene: TRBJ2-7
CDR3 DNA: TGTGCCAGCAGCGCCTTTTACGAGCAGTACTTC
CDR3 protein: CASSAFYEQYF

D gene: NA
V gene: TRBV20-1
clone size: many
J gene: TRBJ2-2
CDR3 DNA: TGCAGTGCTAGATCTTCTCGGGACGTCTACGGGGAGCTGTTTTTT
CDR3 protein: CSARSSRDVYGELFF

D gene: NA
V gene: TRBV12-3/TRBV12-4
clone size: medium-sized
J gene: TRBJ1-2
CDR3 DNA: TGTGCCATCGGCCCCGAGGGTGGCTACACCTTC
CDR3 protein: CAIGPEGGYTF